This is a list of T cell receptor beta chains from one sample in a study of blood T cell repertoires in COVID-19. Sequencing was performed with immunoSEQ multiplex PCR; in TCRdb, only in-frame clones are kept and a portion is missing. Of about 60,000 clones in the sample, nearly 90% were seen once. Sequenced sample: peripheral blood. These receptors were collected from a man between 65 and 85 years old with acute or convalescent COVID-19. Both conserved end residues are part of each CDR3. Fields, in order: D gene, clone size, J gene, V gene, CDR3 DNA, CDR3 protein. A D gene is named only where the DNA matches it firmly. Some rows mark clone size as missing; the rest say once, few, many or name a class of expanded clone.

d_call: NA
clone_size: NA
j_call: TRBJ1-1
v_call: TRBV19
cdr3_nt: TGTGCCAGTATCACAATCGACAGGCCTAACGCTGAAGCTTTCTTT
cdr3_aa: CASITIDRPNAEAFF

d_call: TRBD1
clone_size: NA
j_call: TRBJ1-1
v_call: TRBV5-4
cdr3_nt: TGTGCCAGCAGTATACAGGGGACAATGAACACTGAAGCTTTCTTT
cdr3_aa: CASSIQGTMNTEAFF

d_call: TRBD1
clone_size: NA
j_call: TRBJ1-2
v_call: TRBV18
cdr3_nt: TGTGCCAGCTCACCATCTCCAACCGGGACAGGGGGGAACTATGGCTACACCTTC
cdr3_aa: CASSPSPTGTGGNYGYTF

d_call: TRBD1
clone_size: NA
j_call: TRBJ1-5
v_call: TRBV3-1/TRBV3-2
cdr3_nt: TGTGCCAGCAGCCAAGTTAGGGACAGGGGGCCTCAGCCCCAGCATTTT
cdr3_aa: CASSQVRDRGPQPQHF

d_call: NA
clone_size: NA
j_call: TRBJ2-1
v_call: TRBV7-2
cdr3_nt: TGTGCCAGCAGCTTATTGGGGGCAGGGTGGTACAATGAGCAGTTCTTC
cdr3_aa: CASSLLGAGWYNEQFF

d_call: NA
clone_size: NA
j_call: TRBJ2-2
v_call: TRBV27
cdr3_nt: TGTGCCAGCGGACCAGGACTGAACACCGGGGAGCTGTTTTTT
cdr3_aa: CASGPGLNTGELFF

d_call: TRBD1
clone_size: few
j_call: TRBJ1-3
v_call: TRBV6-5
cdr3_nt: TGTGCCAGCAGTTACCGACAGGGGGCGTCTGGAAACACCATATATTTT
cdr3_aa: CASSYRQGASGNTIYF

d_call: TRBD1
clone_size: NA
j_call: TRBJ1-2
v_call: TRBV28
cdr3_nt: TGTGCCAGCAGTTTCCAAACAGGGGTCAACTATGGCTACACCTTC
cdr3_aa: CASSFQTGVNYGYTF

d_call: NA
clone_size: NA
j_call: TRBJ2-1
v_call: TRBV27
cdr3_nt: TGTGCCAGCAGTTTACAGGGGCGATACAATGAGCAGTTCTTC
cdr3_aa: CASSLQGRYNEQFF

d_call: NA
clone_size: NA
j_call: TRBJ2-5
v_call: TRBV18
cdr3_nt: TGTGCCAGCTCACCACTCGGACTGATGTCACGGACCCAGTACTTC
cdr3_aa: CASSPLGLMSRTQYF

d_call: NA
clone_size: NA
j_call: TRBJ2-2
v_call: TRBV7-6
cdr3_nt: TGTGCCAGCAGCTTACAGGTAATGATACCGAACACCGGGGAGCTGTTTTTT
cdr3_aa: CASSLQVMIPNTGELFF

d_call: NA
clone_size: few
j_call: TRBJ2-5
v_call: TRBV15
cdr3_nt: TGTGCCACCAGCAGGCGTAGCCGCCAAGAGACCCAGTACTTC
cdr3_aa: CATSRRSRQETQYF

d_call: TRBD1
clone_size: NA
j_call: TRBJ1-1
v_call: TRBV18
cdr3_nt: TGTGCCAGCTCACCCAGGCTCGGACAGGCGGGGACTGAAGCTTTCTTT
cdr3_aa: CASSPRLGQAGTEAFF

d_call: NA
clone_size: NA
j_call: TRBJ1-1
v_call: TRBV6-1
cdr3_nt: TGTGCCAGCAGTGAATCCGGACACGTGAACACTGAAGCTTTCTTT
cdr3_aa: CASSESGHVNTEAFF

d_call: NA
clone_size: NA
j_call: TRBJ1-4
v_call: TRBV5-6
cdr3_nt: TGTGCCAGCAGCTTAACCAGGGCTACTAATGAAAAACTGTTTTTT
cdr3_aa: CASSLTRATNEKLFF

d_call: TRBD2
clone_size: NA
j_call: TRBJ2-7
v_call: TRBV7-3
cdr3_nt: TGTGCCAGCAGCTTAATGGGCGGGGGTATGTACGAGCAGTACTTC
cdr3_aa: CASSLMGGGMYEQYF

d_call: TRBD2
clone_size: NA
j_call: TRBJ2-7
v_call: TRBV2
cdr3_nt: TGTGCCAGCACCCTGACTAGCGGGGCCTACGAGCAGTACTTC
cdr3_aa: CASTLTSGAYEQYF

d_call: TRBD1
clone_size: few
j_call: TRBJ2-2
v_call: TRBV5-1
cdr3_nt: TGCGCCAGCAGCTTGGCCGGACAGGGGACCGGGGAGCTGTTTTTT
cdr3_aa: CASSLAGQGTGELFF

d_call: TRBD1
clone_size: NA
j_call: TRBJ2-4
v_call: TRBV9
cdr3_nt: TGTGCCAGCATACGAAACACACAGGGGGGCAAAAACATTCAGTACTTC
cdr3_aa: CASIRNTQGGKNIQYF

d_call: NA
clone_size: NA
j_call: TRBJ1-6
v_call: TRBV7-2
cdr3_nt: TGTGCCAGCAGCTCCTATCAGGCGTCACCCCTCCACTTT
cdr3_aa: CASSSYQASPLHF

d_call: TRBD1
clone_size: NA
j_call: TRBJ2-4
v_call: TRBV4-1
cdr3_nt: TGCGCCAGCAGCCTGGGACAGCTAGCCAAAAACATTCAGTACTTC
cdr3_aa: CASSLGQLAKNIQYF

d_call: NA
clone_size: NA
j_call: TRBJ2-1
v_call: TRBV5-6
cdr3_nt: TGTGCCAGCAGCGATCGAGCTCTTAGCTCCTACAATGAGCAGTTCTTC
cdr3_aa: CASSDRALSSYNEQFF

d_call: NA
clone_size: NA
j_call: TRBJ1-2
v_call: TRBV27
cdr3_nt: TGTGCCAGCAGCCTCTCCAGGCATAACTATGGCTACACCTTC
cdr3_aa: CASSLSRHNYGYTF

d_call: TRBD1
clone_size: NA
j_call: TRBJ1-1
v_call: TRBV11-2
cdr3_nt: TGTGCCAGCAGCTTAGAAGACAGGGGGGCTTTCTTT
cdr3_aa: CASSLEDRGAFF

d_call: TRBD2
clone_size: few
j_call: TRBJ2-7
v_call: TRBV20-1
cdr3_nt: TGCAGTGCTAGTCCCCCTTTCGCGGGGGGGCGGTCCTACGAGCAGTACTTC
cdr3_aa: CSASPPFAGGRSYEQYF

d_call: TRBD2
clone_size: NA
j_call: TRBJ2-7
v_call: TRBV9
cdr3_nt: TGTGCCAGCAGCGTAGGGGAGGGGTCCAGGGCAGCCTACGAGCAGTACTTC
cdr3_aa: CASSVGEGSRAAYEQYF

d_call: NA
clone_size: NA
j_call: TRBJ1-1
v_call: TRBV18
cdr3_nt: TGTGCCAGCTCACCCTATGGGAGACAAGCGAACACTGAAGCTTTCTTT
cdr3_aa: CASSPYGRQANTEAFF

d_call: TRBD1
clone_size: NA
j_call: TRBJ1-1
v_call: TRBV28
cdr3_nt: TGTGCCAGCAGTTCCTCTCACAGGGGGCGTCCTGAAGCTTTCTTT
cdr3_aa: CASSSSHRGRPEAFF

d_call: TRBD1
clone_size: NA
j_call: TRBJ2-2
v_call: TRBV4-3
cdr3_nt: TGCGCCAGCAGCCAGCCAGGGGGCAGGACCGGGGAGCTGTTTTTT
cdr3_aa: CASSQPGGRTGELFF

d_call: TRBD2
clone_size: NA
j_call: TRBJ2-1
v_call: TRBV14
cdr3_nt: TGTGCCAGCAGCCAAGTGGTGGCGGGGGGTGAGCAGTTCTTC
cdr3_aa: CASSQVVAGGEQFF

d_call: TRBD1
clone_size: NA
j_call: TRBJ2-1
v_call: TRBV2
cdr3_nt: TGTGCCAGCAGAAATTTACAGGGGGCAAGTGAGCAGTTCTTC
cdr3_aa: CASRNLQGASEQFF

d_call: TRBD1
clone_size: few
j_call: TRBJ1-3
v_call: TRBV7-2
cdr3_nt: TGTGCCAGCAGCACCTTCGCTCCCGACAGGGGGCATGGAAACACCATATATTTT
cdr3_aa: CASSTFAPDRGHGNTIYF

d_call: TRBD1
clone_size: NA
j_call: TRBJ1-2
v_call: TRBV18
cdr3_nt: TGTGCCAGCTCACCAACGTCAGGGGGTGGCTACACCTTC
cdr3_aa: CASSPTSGGGYTF

d_call: NA
clone_size: NA
j_call: TRBJ1-5
v_call: TRBV15
cdr3_nt: TGTGCCACCAGCGCCCTGAACCAGTTCAATCAGCCCCAGCATTTT
cdr3_aa: CATSALNQFNQPQHF

d_call: NA
clone_size: NA
j_call: TRBJ2-3
v_call: TRBV27
cdr3_nt: TGTGCCAGCAGTTCGGTCCCCGAAGATACGCAGTATTTT
cdr3_aa: CASSSVPEDTQYF

d_call: TRBD1
clone_size: NA
j_call: TRBJ2-2
v_call: TRBV7-6
cdr3_nt: TGTGCCAGCAGCTTAGAAGGGGGCGCCGGGGAGCTGTTTTTT
cdr3_aa: CASSLEGGAGELFF

d_call: NA
clone_size: NA
j_call: TRBJ1-3
v_call: TRBV5-1
cdr3_nt: TGCGCCAGCAGCTTGCCAGGGTCCGGAAACACCATATATTTT
cdr3_aa: CASSLPGSGNTIYF

d_call: NA
clone_size: NA
j_call: TRBJ1-5
v_call: TRBV23-1
cdr3_nt: TGCGCCAGCAGTCAAGGGGCCCGGCTCAATCAGCCCCAGCATTTT
cdr3_aa: CASSQGARLNQPQHF

d_call: TRBD2
clone_size: once
j_call: TRBJ2-5
v_call: TRBV3-1/TRBV3-2
cdr3_nt: TGTGCCAGCAGCCAAGGGCACCTCGGACTAGCGGGGGCCCAAGAGACCCAGTACTTC
cdr3_aa: CASSQGHLGLAGAQETQYF

d_call: NA
clone_size: NA
j_call: TRBJ1-1
v_call: TRBV7-9
cdr3_nt: TGTGCCAGCAGCCGTGGACAGAACACTGAAGCTTTCTTT
cdr3_aa: CASSRGQNTEAFF

d_call: TRBD1
clone_size: few
j_call: TRBJ1-2
v_call: TRBV4-1
cdr3_nt: TGCGCCAGCAGCCAACCAAGACAGGGGTCCTATGGCTACACCTTC
cdr3_aa: CASSQPRQGSYGYTF

d_call: NA
clone_size: NA
j_call: TRBJ2-3
v_call: TRBV30
cdr3_nt: TGTGCCTGGAGTGTACAGCCAGATACGCAGTATTTT
cdr3_aa: CAWSVQPDTQYF

d_call: TRBD1
clone_size: NA
j_call: TRBJ1-6
v_call: TRBV27
cdr3_nt: TGTGCCAGCAGTTTATACGCCCCCCTTGGGACAGGGTCCGCTAACAATAATTCACCCCTCCACTTT
cdr3_aa: CASSLYAPLGTGSANNNSPLHF

d_call: NA
clone_size: NA
j_call: TRBJ2-4
v_call: TRBV6-1
cdr3_nt: TGTGCCAGCAGTGACAGGGGGGCGGGAATAGCCAAAAACATTCAGTACTTC
cdr3_aa: CASSDRGAGIAKNIQYF

d_call: NA
clone_size: NA
j_call: TRBJ1-2
v_call: TRBV12-3/TRBV12-4
cdr3_nt: TGTGCCAGCAGTTTAGAACGGGGATGGGGCTACACCTTC
cdr3_aa: CASSLERGWGYTF